This TCR beta chain derives from a study of shared clonotypes between healthy human individuals (dated by TCRdb to between 2020 and 2021). In the study overall: Two women and a few men aged 18 to 49 years were included in the cohort. To increase sequencing depth and limit assay-specific biases, TCR repertoire library preparation and sequencing were carried out by different laboratories using diverse techniques. Blood TCR repertoires of several healthy adults were deeply sequenced to estimate repertoire size and the extent of clonotype sharing between individuals. For each donor, three plates each were used for CD4 naive and CD4 memory, two plates were used for CD8 naive, and one plate was used for CD8 memory. Leukapheresis yielded between about 0.85 and 10 billion PBMCs per donor. The paper's findings and limits, for the study overall: Because the study included only a small number of donors, the genetic and exposure-history diversity represented was limited. Even with the large sequencing depth, rarefaction of the sorted-subset datasets indicated that sequencing was incomplete. Pairwise subsampling led to the expectation that sequencing depth would affect the degree of clonotype sharing among donors. Compared with non-shared clonotypes, the clonotypes found in all four sorted-subset donors had higher generation probabilities. Sampling was restricted to blood, and TCR repertoires in tissue are likely to differ from TCR repertoires in blood. When several donors were compared, the shared fraction of clonotypes was 5% to 6.5% for naive CD4, approximately 3.5% for naive CD8, about 2.5% for memory CD4, and 0.35% to 0.4% for memory CD8. Larger estimated clonotype richness was generally found for naive subsets than for memory subsets.

Donors were healthy HIV-negative adults with no recently reported acute infections or vaccinations. Every donor was a Caucasian adult residing in Nashville, Tennessee, USA. Magnetic negative selection was used to enrich CD4+ T cells, after which naive cells were positively selected on CD45RA and the negative fraction became the memory subset. Blood was obtained by leukapheresis, after which PBMCs were separated by Ficoll-Histopaque density gradient centrifugation and cryopreserved in liquid nitrogen vapor phase. Purity and quantity of every magnetically sorted T cell population were checked by analytical flow cytometry. From each sorted fraction, genomic DNA was isolated and quantified by UV absorbance on a Nanodrop 2000c. Note on this clone: Its antigen has not been determined. Per-base qualities were not stored, and no clone one base away is much larger.

Cut back by 1 base and 0 bases, the V and J ends lie 5 bases apart. CDR1 SGHRS and CDR2 YFSETQ were looked up in the germline V gene. The CDR3 spans 14 residues, from the cysteine through the phenylalanine. The kept DNA is CDR3 alone, 42 bases in frame from the first base. Using the deep immunoSEQ assay, TCR CDR3 regions were amplified from genomic DNA by multiplex PCR. Extracted genomic DNA from each cell subset was distributed evenly across all wells of several immunoSEQ 96-well plates, and each plate was treated as a replicate. For sorted subsets, each replicate PCR was loaded with around 200 ng genomic DNA, equivalent to some 27,000 T cell genomes. The purified libraries were quantified using a Qubit 3.0 fluorometer, sized with a Bioanalyzer 2100, and then quantified again using the KAPA Library Quantification kit. Every immunoSEQ 96-well plate was sequenced on a separate single-read 150-cycle Illumina NextSeq 550 flow cell. Per the source publication's procedure: The immunoSEQ output contained only junctional sequences without quality scores, so filtering could not match that applied to full-length reads. Sequences were annotated with PyIR, a Python wrapper for IgBLAST v1.9, and V/J genes and CDR3 were assigned using IMGT germline references. Any read was removed if the V/J assignment was weak (E-value above 1e-6), the CDR3 was missing, or the read contained stop codons, out-of-frame junctions, or ambiguous translated residues. V3J clonotypes were defined as sequences sharing an identical inferred V gene, J gene, and CDR3 amino acid sequence. The percentage overlap between two repertoires was calculated by dividing the number of shared unique clonotypes by the size of the smaller repertoire. RTK rarefaction, the Chao1 estimator, and Recon v2.1 estimates of unobserved clonotypes were used to assess repertoire richness. Generation probabilities were computed with OLGA for all TCRbeta clonotypes obtained by the gDNA method from several donors. The immuneACCESS repertoire file appears here via TCRdb, limited to in-frame rearrangements. These files lack a portion of the clones; in checked studies, under half of the deficit traces to unresolved V genes, and the cause of the others is not known. The V and J calls and clone size were taken over from that table, and D and trimming were inferred from the DNA. The sample yields roughly 640,000 clones; approximately 79% were counted once. Clones ranked in the top ten supply 1.5% to 2% of the sample.

Recombination connected TRBV5-1 to TRBJ2-4; there is no confident call for the D gene. Sequencing was carried out using memory CD4+ T cells sorted from blood. What the cell subset or site label conveys for this sample: CD45RA-negative fraction. The source is a woman under 40 in good health. CDR3 protein: CASSLTLAKNIQYF. The nucleotide sequence reads as follows: TGCGCCAGCAGCTTGACTCTAGCCAAAAACATTCAGTACTTC.